This T cell receptor (beta chain) stems from a study of graft-versus-host responses after intestinal transplantation. Study conclusions and caveats: Early post-transplant declines in HvG were associated with peak levels of circulating GvH clones. Detected in recipient marrow were GvH clones, some of which were first observed in ileum or blood. Subjects displaying graft-donor T cell macrochimerism possessed elevated graft-versus-host to host-versus-graft clonal ratios inside allografts.

The assay was immunoSEQ multiplex PCR, and TCRdb's table has in-frame clones only and misses some. The sample holds over 100,000 clones, around 94% seen once. About this clone: What it recognizes is unknown.

From germline, CDR1 is SGHKS and CDR2 YYEKEE (reference sequence). The trim removed 6 bases at V and 14 bases at J, leaving 19 bases unmatched. This CDR3 is 16 amino acids long. This receptor was obtained from a human donor who was the organ donor for an intestinal transplant. Sequences were derived from unstimulated CD4+ T cells sorted from spleen or lymph node cells, sampled before transplant. The gene calls are TRBV5-5 and TRBJ2-2, with 10 bases lining up with TRBD2. The CDR3 nucleotides are TGTGCCAGCACTGAGGGTCTAGCGGGAGACCTCGGGCCCCTGTTTTTT. Translation: CASTEGLAGDLGPLFF.